The TCR beta chain under discussion was sequenced for a study of long-term antiretroviral therapy in people with HIV. Study outcomes and limitations: Clonal expansions arising prior to ART prevailed in the repertoire at every time point.

Points on this clone: Antigen specificity is unknown.

The V gene's germline CDR1 is KGHSH and CDR2 LQKENI. This CDR3 spans 16 amino acids. Trimming left V 4 bases short and J 5 bases short, with 20 bases between. The immunoSEQ assay was v3.0, run at survey level. Assay: immunoSEQ multiplex PCR; the TCRdb copy retains only in-frame clones and omits some. The table includes tens of thousands of clones, about four fifths detected once. V is TRBV18 and J is TRBJ1-1; D unresolved. The clonotype was recovered from a woman aged 30 to 39 with HIV. The sample here was unsorted PBMCs, taken 0.2 years after starting antiretroviral therapy. The DNA of the CDR3 is TGTGCCAGCTCACTACTTAAGGTAGACTTGGGGACTGAAGCTTTCTTT. Translated, it gives CASSLLKVDLGTEAFF.